The T cell receptor (beta chain) described here comes from a study of PD-1 blockade in classical Hodgkin lymphoma. General study results and limits: Newly diagnosed patients reportedly trailed healthy donors in baseline TCR diversity.

This table comes from immunoSEQ multiplex PCR, and its TCRdb copy is limited to in-frame clones, with some not included. This table has 15,000 to 20,000 clones, roughly 80% appearing once. In the case of this clone: Its antigen is still unknown.

CDR1 is LGHNA and CDR2 is YSLEER in the germline V gene. The CDR3 consists of 14 residues. The ends were cut back, 0 bases at V and 8 bases at J, with 10 bases in the middle. Every patient was affected by relapse after autologous stem cell transplantation, while exposure to brentuximab vedotin was not uniform. The chain has TRBV4-3 and TRBJ1-4; D not certain. The sequencing used peripheral blood mononuclear cells (PBMCs), collected before the second cycle of nivolumab. The clonotype was recovered from a human donor with classical Hodgkin lymphoma. The DNA for the CDR3 is TGCGCCAGCAGCCAAGATAGTCGTAGGGAAAAACTGTTTTTT. It translates to CASSQDSRREKLFF.